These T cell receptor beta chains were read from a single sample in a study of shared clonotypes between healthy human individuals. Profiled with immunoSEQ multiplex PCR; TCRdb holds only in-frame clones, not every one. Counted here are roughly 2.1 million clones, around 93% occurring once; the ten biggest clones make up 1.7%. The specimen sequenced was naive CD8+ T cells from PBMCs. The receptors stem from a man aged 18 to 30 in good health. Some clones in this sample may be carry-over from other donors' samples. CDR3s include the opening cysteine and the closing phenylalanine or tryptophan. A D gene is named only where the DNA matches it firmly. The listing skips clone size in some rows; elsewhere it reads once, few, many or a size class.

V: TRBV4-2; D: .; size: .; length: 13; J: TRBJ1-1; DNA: TGTGCCAGCAGAGACACGTTGAACACTGAAGCTTTCTTT; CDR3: CASRDTLNTEAFF
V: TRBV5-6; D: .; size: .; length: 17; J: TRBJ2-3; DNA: TGTGCCAGCAGCTTGGAGGGCTGGGCTAGCGAGACAGATACGCAGTATTTT; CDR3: CASSLEGWASETDTQYF
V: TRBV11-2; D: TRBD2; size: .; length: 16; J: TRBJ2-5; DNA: TGTGCCGAGGGGCTAGCGGGAGGGCCGGGGCAAGAGACCCAGTACTTC; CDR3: CAEGLAGGPGQETQYF
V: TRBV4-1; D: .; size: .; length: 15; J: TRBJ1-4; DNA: TGCGCCAGCAGCCAAGATAGCCAGGGGAGGAAAAAACTGTTTTTT; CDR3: CASSQDSQGRKKLFF
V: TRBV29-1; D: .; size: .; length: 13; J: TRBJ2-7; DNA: TGCAGCGTCCTTAAGGGTGGGCCCTACGAGCAGTACTTC; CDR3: CSVLKGGPYEQYF
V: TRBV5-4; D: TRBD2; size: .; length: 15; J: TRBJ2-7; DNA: TGTGCCAGCAGCTTCCTAGCGGGAGGACGCTACGAGCAGTACTTC; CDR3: CASSFLAGGRYEQYF
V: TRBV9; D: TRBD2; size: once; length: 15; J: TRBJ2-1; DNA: TGTGCCAGCAGCGCAAGCGGGAGTGCTACTAATGAGCAGTTCTTC; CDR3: CASSASGSATNEQFF
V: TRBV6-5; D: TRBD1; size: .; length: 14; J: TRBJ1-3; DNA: TGTGCCAGCAGTTCCAGGGGGCTTGGAAACACCATATATTTT; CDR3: CASSSRGLGNTIYF
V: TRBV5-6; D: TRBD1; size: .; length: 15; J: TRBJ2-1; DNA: TGTGCCAGCAGCCAGGGACAGCTCTCCTACAATGAGCAGTTCTTC; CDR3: CASSQGQLSYNEQFF
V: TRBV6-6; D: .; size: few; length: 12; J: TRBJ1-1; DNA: TGTGCTTCGCGTAACAATCCCAAAGAGGCTTTCTTT; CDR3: CASRNNPKEAFF
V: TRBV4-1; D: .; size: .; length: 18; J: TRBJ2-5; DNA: TGCGCCAGCGGTCCTCCGGGGTCCTGGGGAAACAGGGAAGAGACCCAGTACTTC; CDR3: CASGPPGSWGNREETQYF
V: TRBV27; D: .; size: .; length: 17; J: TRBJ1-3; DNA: TGTGCCAGCAGTTTATCTCCCCAGCTCCAGCCTGGAAACACCATATATTTT; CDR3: CASSLSPQLQPGNTIYF
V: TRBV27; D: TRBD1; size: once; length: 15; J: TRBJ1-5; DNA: TGTGCCAGCAGTCCGCCGGGACAGGGACATCAGCCCCAGCATTTT; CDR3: CASSPPGQGHQPQHF